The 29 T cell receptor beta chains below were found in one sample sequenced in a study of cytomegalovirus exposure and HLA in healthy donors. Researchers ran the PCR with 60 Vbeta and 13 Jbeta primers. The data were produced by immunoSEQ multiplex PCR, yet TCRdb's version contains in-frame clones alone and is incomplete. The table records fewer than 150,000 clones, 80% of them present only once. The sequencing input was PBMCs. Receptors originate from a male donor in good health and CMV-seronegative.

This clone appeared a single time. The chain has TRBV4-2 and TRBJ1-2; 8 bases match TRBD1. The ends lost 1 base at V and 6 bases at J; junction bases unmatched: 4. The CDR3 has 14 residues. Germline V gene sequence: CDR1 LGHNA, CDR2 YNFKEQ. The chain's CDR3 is CASSQADRVDGYTF. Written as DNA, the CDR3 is TGTGCCAGCAGCCAAGCGGACAGGGTGGATGGCTACACCTTC.

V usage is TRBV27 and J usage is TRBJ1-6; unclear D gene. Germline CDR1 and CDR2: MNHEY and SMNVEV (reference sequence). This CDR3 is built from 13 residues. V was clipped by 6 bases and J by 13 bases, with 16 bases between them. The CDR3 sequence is CASRRRGKAPLHF. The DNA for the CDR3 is TGTGCCAGCAGGAGGAGAGGGAAGGCTCCCCTCCACTTT.

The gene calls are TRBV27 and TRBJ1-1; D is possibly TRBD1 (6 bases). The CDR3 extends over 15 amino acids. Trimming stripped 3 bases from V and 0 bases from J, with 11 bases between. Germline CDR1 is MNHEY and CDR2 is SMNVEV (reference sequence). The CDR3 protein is CASSLRGGVNTEAFF. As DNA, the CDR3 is TGTGCCAGCAGTTTGCGAGGGGGGGTGAACACTGAAGCTTTCTTT.

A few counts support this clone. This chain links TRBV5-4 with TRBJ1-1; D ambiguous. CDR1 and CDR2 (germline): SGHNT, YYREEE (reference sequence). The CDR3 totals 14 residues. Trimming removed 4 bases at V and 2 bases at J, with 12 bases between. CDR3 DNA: TGTGCCAGCAGCAATGACCCAGGAAACACTGAAGCTTTCTTT. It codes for CASSNDPGNTEAFF.

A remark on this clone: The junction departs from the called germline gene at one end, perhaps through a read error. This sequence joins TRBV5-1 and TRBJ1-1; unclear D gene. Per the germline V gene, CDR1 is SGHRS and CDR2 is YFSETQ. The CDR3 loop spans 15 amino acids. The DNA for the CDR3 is TGCGCCAGCAGCTTGACTGGCCCGCGGAACACTGAAGCCTTCTTT. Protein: CASSLTGPRNTEAFF.

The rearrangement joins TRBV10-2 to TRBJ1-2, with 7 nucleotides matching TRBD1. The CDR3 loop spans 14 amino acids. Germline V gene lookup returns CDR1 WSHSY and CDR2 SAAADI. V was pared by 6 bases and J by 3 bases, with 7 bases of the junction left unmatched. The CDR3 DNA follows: TGCGCCAGCAGCTACAGGGGCCTTGACTATGGCTACACCTTC. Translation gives CASSYRGLDYGYTF.

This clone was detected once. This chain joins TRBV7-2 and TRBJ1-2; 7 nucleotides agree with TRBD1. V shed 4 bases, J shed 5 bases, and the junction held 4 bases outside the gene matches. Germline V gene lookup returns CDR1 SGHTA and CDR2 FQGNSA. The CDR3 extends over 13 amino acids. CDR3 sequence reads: CASSSNRGYGYTF. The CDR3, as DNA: TGTGCCAGCAGCTCAAACAGGGGATATGGCTACACCTTC.

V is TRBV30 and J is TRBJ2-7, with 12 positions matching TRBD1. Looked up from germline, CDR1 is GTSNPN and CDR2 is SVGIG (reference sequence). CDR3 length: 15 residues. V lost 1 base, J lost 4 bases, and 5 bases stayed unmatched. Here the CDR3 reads CAWSAGTGGLYEQYF. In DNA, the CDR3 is TGTGCCTGGAGTGCCGGGACAGGGGGCCTTTACGAGCAGTACTTC.

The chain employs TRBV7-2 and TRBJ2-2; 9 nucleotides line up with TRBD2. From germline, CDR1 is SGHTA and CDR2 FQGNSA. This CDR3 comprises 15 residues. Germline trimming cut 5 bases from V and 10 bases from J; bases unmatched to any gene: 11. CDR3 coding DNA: TGTGCCAGCAGCCAGATGCGGGGGGGTACGAAGGAGCTGTTTTTT. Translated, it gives CASSQMRGGTKELFF.

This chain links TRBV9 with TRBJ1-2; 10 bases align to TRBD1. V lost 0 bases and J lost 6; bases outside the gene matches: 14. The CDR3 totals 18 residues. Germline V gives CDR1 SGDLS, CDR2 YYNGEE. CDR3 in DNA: TGTGCCAGCAGCGTAGCTACGTGGGGGGACAGGGGAAACCATGGCTACACCTTC. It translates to CASSVATWGDRGNHGYTF.

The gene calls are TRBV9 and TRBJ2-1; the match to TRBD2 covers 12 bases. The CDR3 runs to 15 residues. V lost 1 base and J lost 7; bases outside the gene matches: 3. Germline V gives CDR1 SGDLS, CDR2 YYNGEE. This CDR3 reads CASSVLAGGLNEQFF. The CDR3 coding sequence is TGTGCCAGCAGCGTACTAGCGGGGGGGCTTAATGAGCAGTTCTTC.

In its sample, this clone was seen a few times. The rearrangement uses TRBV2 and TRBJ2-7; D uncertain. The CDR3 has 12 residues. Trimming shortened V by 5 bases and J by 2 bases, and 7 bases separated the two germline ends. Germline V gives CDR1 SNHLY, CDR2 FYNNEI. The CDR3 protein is CASSYDTYEQYF. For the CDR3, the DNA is TGTGCCAGCAGTTACGACACCTACGAGCAGTACTTC.

The CDR3 DNA reads as TGTGCCAGCAGCTGGAGACTAGCGGGGTTCGGCACAGATACGCAGTATTTT. This codes for CASSWRLAGFGTDTQYF. The chain combines TRBV13 with TRBJ2-3; 11 nucleotides agree with TRBD2. Trimming removed 4 bases from V and 1 base from J; junction bases left unmatched: 7. Germline CDR1 reads PRHDT; CDR2 reads FYEKMQ (reference sequence). The CDR3 totals 17 residues.

The CDR3 protein is CASSLEPQGLGQPQHF. The CDR3, as DNA: TGCGCCAGCAGCTTGGAACCGCAGGGACTAGGTCAGCCCCAGCATTTT. The chain carries TRBV5-1 and TRBJ1-5; D possibly corresponds to TRBD1 (5 bases). Germline V gene lookup returns CDR1 SGHRS and CDR2 YFSETQ. The germline V and J ends were trimmed by 0 bases and 6 bases, with 16 bases remaining between them. The CDR3 contains 16 residues.

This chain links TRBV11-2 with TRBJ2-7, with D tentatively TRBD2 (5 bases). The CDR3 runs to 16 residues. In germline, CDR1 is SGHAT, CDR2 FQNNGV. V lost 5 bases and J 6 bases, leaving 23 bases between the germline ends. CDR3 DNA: TGTGCCAGCAGCCAAGCCACGCTGCTAAGGACTCGCGAGCAGTACTTC. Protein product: CASSQATLLRTREQYF.

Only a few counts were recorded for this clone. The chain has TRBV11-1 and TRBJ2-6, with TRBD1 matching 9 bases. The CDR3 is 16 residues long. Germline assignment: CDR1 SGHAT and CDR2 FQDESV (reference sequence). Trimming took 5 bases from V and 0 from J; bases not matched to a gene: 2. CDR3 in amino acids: CASSPQGASGANVLTF. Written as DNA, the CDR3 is TGTGCCAGCAGCCCACAGGGGGCCTCTGGGGCCAACGTCCTGACTTTC. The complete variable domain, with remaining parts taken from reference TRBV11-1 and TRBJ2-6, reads EAEVAQSPRYKITEKSQAVAFWCDPISGHATLYWYRQILGQGPELLVQFQDESVVDDSQLPKDRFSAERLKGVDSTLKIQPAELGDSAMYLCASSPQGASGANVLTFGAGSRLTVL.

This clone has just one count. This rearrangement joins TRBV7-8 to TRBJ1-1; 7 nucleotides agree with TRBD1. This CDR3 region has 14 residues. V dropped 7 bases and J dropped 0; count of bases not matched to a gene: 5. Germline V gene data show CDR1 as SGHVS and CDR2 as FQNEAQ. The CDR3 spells CASTSGTVNTEAFF. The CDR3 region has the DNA TGTGCCAGCACCTCCGGGACAGTGAACACTGAAGCTTTCTTT.

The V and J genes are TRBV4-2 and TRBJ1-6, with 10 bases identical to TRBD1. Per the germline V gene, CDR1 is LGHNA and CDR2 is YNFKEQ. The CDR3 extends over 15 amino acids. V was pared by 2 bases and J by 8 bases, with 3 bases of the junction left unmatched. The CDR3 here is CASSQYGQGDSPLHF. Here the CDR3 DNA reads TGTGCCAGCAGCCAATACGGACAGGGGGATTCACCCCTCCACTTT.

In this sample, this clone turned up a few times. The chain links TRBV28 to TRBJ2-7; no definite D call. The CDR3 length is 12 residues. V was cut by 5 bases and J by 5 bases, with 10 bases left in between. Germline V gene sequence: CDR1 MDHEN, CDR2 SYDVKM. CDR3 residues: CASSPTLDEQYF. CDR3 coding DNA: TGTGCCAGCAGTCCTACTCTAGACGAGCAGTACTTC.

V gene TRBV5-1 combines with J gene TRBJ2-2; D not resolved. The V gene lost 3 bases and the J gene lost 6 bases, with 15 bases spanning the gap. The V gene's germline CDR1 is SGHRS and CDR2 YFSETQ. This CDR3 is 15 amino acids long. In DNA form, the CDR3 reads TGCGCCAGCAGCTACACCAATGACAAGTCCGGGGAGCTGTTTTTT. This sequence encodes CASSYTNDKSGELFF. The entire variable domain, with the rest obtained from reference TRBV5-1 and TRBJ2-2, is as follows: KAGVTQTPRYLIKTRGQQVTLSCSPISGHRSVSWYQQTPGQGLQFLFEYFSETQRNKGNFPGRFSGRQFSNSRSEMNVSTLELGDSALYLCASSYTNDKSGELFFGEGSRLTVL.

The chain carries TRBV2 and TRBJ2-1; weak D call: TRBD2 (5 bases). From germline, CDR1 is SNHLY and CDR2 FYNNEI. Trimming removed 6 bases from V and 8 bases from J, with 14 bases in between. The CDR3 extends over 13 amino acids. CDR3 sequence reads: CASRTGRVDEQFF. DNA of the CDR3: TGTGCCAGCAGGACGGGAAGGGTCGATGAGCAGTTCTTC.

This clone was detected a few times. DNA of the CDR3: TGTGCCAGCAGCGGGCGGACGTCAGGGGAGCAGTACTTC. Protein product: CASSGRTSGEQYF. This chain uses TRBV9 with TRBJ2-7; perhaps TRBD1 as D (5 bases). CDR1 and CDR2 (germline): SGDLS, YYNGEE. With 3 bases removed from V and 7 bases from J, the gap between germline ends came to 14 bases. This CDR3 contains 13 residues.

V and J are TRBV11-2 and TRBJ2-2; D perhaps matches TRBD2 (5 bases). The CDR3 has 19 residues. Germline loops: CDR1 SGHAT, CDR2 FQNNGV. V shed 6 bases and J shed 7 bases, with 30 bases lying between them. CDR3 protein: CASRPLVSDSPASIGELFF. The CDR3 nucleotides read TGTGCCAGCAGGCCCCTAGTTTCGGACTCCCCCGCGAGCATCGGGGAGCTGTTTTTT. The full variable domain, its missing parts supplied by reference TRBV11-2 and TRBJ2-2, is EAGVAQSPRYKIIEKRQSVAFWCNPISGHATLYWYQQILGQGPKLLIQFQNNGVVDDSQLPKDRFSAERLKGVDSTLKIQPAKLEDSAVYLCASRPLVSDSPASIGELFFGEGSRLTVL.

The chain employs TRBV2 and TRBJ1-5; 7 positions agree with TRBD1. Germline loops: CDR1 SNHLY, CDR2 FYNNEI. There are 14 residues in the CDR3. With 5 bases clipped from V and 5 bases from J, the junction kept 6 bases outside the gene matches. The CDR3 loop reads CASSQTGYHQPQHF. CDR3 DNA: TGTGCCAGCAGTCAGACAGGGTACCATCAGCCCCAGCATTTT.

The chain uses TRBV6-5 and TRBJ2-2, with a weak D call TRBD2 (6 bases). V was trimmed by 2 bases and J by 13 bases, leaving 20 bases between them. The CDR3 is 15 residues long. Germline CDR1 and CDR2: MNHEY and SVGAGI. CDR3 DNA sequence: TGTGCCAGCAGTTACGCCGGGACTCCTACCCGAGGGCTGTTTTTT. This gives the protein CASSYAGTPTRGLFF.

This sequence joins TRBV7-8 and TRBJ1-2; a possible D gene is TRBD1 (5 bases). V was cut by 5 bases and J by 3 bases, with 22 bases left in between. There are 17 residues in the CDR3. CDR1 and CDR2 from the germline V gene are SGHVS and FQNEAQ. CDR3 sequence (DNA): TGTGCCAGCAGCCCGGTGGTCTTACAGGTCAGGGACTATGGCTACACCTTC. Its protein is CASSPVVLQVRDYGYTF. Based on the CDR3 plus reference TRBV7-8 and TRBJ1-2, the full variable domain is GAGVSQSPRYKVAKRGQDVALRCDPISGHVSLFWYQQALGQGPEFLTYFQNEAQLDKSGLPSDRFFAERPEGSVSTLKIQRTQQEDSAVYLCASSPVVLQVRDYGYTFGSGTRLTVV.

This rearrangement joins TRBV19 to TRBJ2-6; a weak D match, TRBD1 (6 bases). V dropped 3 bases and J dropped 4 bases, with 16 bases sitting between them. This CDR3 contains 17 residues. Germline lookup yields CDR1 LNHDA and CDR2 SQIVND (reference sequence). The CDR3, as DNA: TGTGCCAGTAGTATGCTCCTAAACAGGGAAGGGGCCAACGTCCTGACTTTC. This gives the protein CASSMLLNREGANVLTF.

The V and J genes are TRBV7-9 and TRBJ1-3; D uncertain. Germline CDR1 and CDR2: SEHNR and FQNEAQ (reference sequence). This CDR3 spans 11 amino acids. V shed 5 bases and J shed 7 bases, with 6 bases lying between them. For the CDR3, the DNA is TGTGCCAGCAGCCTTCGGAACACCATATATTTT. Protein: CASSLRNTIYF.

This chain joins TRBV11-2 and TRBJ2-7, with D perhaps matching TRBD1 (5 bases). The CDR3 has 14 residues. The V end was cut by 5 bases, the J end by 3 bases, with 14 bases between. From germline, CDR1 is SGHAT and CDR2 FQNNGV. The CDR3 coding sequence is TGTGCCAGCAGCAAAAGACAGATCGACTACGAGCAGTACTTC. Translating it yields CASSKRQIDYEQYF.